The 20 T cell receptor beta chains given below trace back to one sample, sequenced in a study of breast tumors, draining lymph nodes, adjacent tissues (dated by TCRdb to the mid-2010s). Library generation was performed with multiplex PCR. Sequencer: Illumina HiSeq 2000. TCRdb trimmed public reads at Q25 via fastp, called clones via MiXCR and kept in-frame beta chains. Rows are unified per CDR3 protein, each entry keeping the most common DNA and genes. A total of more than 10,000 distinct CDR3 sequences appear in this sample, 62% of them only once. The ten largest clones represent about 53% of the sample. Source material: tumor-adjacent breast tissue. The origin of the receptors is a female donor with breast cancer. Some clones in this sample may be carry-over from other donors' samples.

The chain recombines TRBV24-1 with TRBJ1-5; no definite D call. This CDR3 comprises 17 residues. The V gene's germline CDR1 is KGHDR and CDR2 SFDVKD. The ends were cut back, 2 bases at V and 2 bases at J, with 15 bases in the middle. The CDR3 DNA follows: TGTGCCACCAGTGATTCAACGCGGGGTACGGGCAATCAGCCCCAGCATTTT. It translates to CATSDSTRGTGNQPQHF.

Concerning this clonotype: Being one base from a much bigger clone, this may be a read error. The V call is TRBV5-1, the J call TRBJ1-1; possibly TRBD1 for D (6 bases). Trimming pared 2 bases from V and 4 bases from J, leaving 15 bases between. This CDR3 spans 15 amino acids. Per the germline V gene, CDR1 is SGHRS and CDR2 is YFSETQ. CDR3 sequence: CASSFRAGEVTEAFF. In nucleotides, the CDR3 is TGCGCCAGCAGCTTCAGGGCAGGGGAGGTCACTGAAGCTTTCTTT.

Sample share makes this clonotype medium-sized (0.01 to 0.1%). J is TRBJ2-7 and V is TRBV19; tentative D call: TRBD1 (6 bases). CDR1 is LNHDA, CDR2 SQIVND, per germline (reference sequence). Trimming shortened V by 5 bases and J by 5 bases, and 16 bases separated the two germline ends. CDR3 length: 14 amino acids. CDR3 protein: CASSVDSRPNEQYF. As DNA, the CDR3 is TGTGCCAGTAGTGTGGACAGCCGTCCTAACGAGCAGTACTTC. Complete variable domain (other parts from reference TRBV19 and TRBJ2-7): DGGITQSPKYLFRKEGQNVTLSCEQNLNHDAMYWYRQDPGQGLRLIYYSQIVNDFQKGDIAEGYSVSREKKESFPLTVTSAQKNPTAFYLCASSVDSRPNEQYFGPGTRLTVT.

V and J are TRBV20-1 and TRBJ2-5, with D tentatively TRBD1 (5 bases). The germline V and J ends were trimmed by 3 bases and 2 bases, with 10 bases remaining between them. This CDR3 has 13 amino acids. In germline, CDR1 is DFQATT, CDR2 SNEGSKA (reference sequence). As DNA, the CDR3 is TGCAGTGCTAGGAAAGGGGCGCAAGAGACCCAGTACTTC. Translated, it gives CSARKGAQETQYF.

The count of this clonotype is one. V and J are TRBV9 and TRBJ1-3; 7 bases match TRBD1. The CDR3 is 18 residues long. After removal of 0 bases from V and 1 base from J, the junction contained 10 bases not matched to a gene. CDR1 SGDLS and CDR2 YYNGEE come from the germline V gene. In nucleotides, the CDR3 is TGTGCCAGCAGCGTAGGTCTCAACAGGGGAAGTTCTGGAAACACCATATATTTT. Translating it yields CASSVGLNRGSSGNTIYF.

This clonotype was detected only a few times. V and J are TRBV7-8 and TRBJ1-2; D is undetermined. Trimming left V 1 base short and J 4 bases short, with 4 bases between. The CDR3 extends over 12 amino acids. Germline V gene sequence: CDR1 SGHVS, CDR2 FQNEAQ. The CDR3 coding sequence is TGTGCCAGCAGCTTAGGTACCTATGGCTACACCTTC. This translates into CASSLGTYGYTF.

V usage is TRBV20-1 and J usage is TRBJ2-7; tentative D call: TRBD1 (6 bases). The germline V gene has CDR1 DFQATT and CDR2 SNEGSKA (reference sequence). The CDR3 consists of 12 residues. Trimming took 1 base from V and 5 from J, leaving 9 bases between them. The CDR3 nucleotides read TGCAGTGCTAGAGGGGGGCAACACGAGCAGTACTTC. Translation gives CSARGGQHEQYF.

This clonotype was seen ten or more times. The V gene is TRBV27, the J gene TRBJ1-2; D perhaps matches TRBD1 (6 bases). This CDR3 has 14 residues. Trimming removed 2 bases from V and 5 bases from J, with 12 bases in between. Germline V gene sequence: CDR1 MNHEY, CDR2 SMNVEV (reference sequence). The CDR3 DNA is TGTGCCAGCAGTTTAACCCCGGACAGATATGGCTACACCTTC. Encoded protein: CASSLTPDRYGYTF.

The chain couples TRBV20-1 to TRBJ2-7, with 14 bases that match TRBD2. J gave up 6 bases and V 1 base, and 8 bases lay outside the gene matches. The CDR3 is 16 amino acids. The germline V gene has CDR1 DFQATT and CDR2 SNEGSKA (reference sequence). The CDR3 here is CSARAQGTSGSGEQYF. CDR3 nucleotide sequence: TGCAGTGCTAGAGCTCAAGGGACTAGCGGGAGCGGCGAGCAGTACTTC.

This sequence joins TRBV6-5 and TRBJ1-2; D unresolved. Deletions cut 2 bases from V and 2 bases from J, with 6 bases between. CDR3 length: 13 amino acids. Germline loops: CDR1 MNHEY, CDR2 SVGAGI. The CDR3 protein is CASSYDTNYGYTF. DNA for the CDR3: TGTGCCAGCAGTTACGACACGAACTATGGCTACACCTTC.

This clonotype is classed as medium-sized. V and J are TRBV19 and TRBJ1-6; 10 bases align to TRBD1. The CDR3 extends over 15 amino acids. V trimming: 5 bases; J trimming: 6 bases; junction bases outside the gene matches: 4. CDR1 and CDR2 from the germline V gene are LNHDA and SQIVND (reference sequence). CDR3: CASSGDRGSNSPLHF. CDR3 nucleotides: TGTGCCAGTAGTGGGGACAGGGGAAGTAATTCACCCCTCCACTTT.

V is TRBV28 and J is TRBJ2-1; D tentatively reads TRBD1 or TRBD2 (5 bases each). The CDR3 runs 13 residues. Per germline, CDR1 MDHEN and CDR2 SYDVKM. The germline V and J ends were trimmed by 6 bases and 6 bases, with 12 bases remaining between them. This CDR3 reads CASSNTGGNEQFF. CDR3 nucleotide sequence: TGTGCCAGCAGCAACACAGGAGGCAATGAGCAGTTCTTC.

This clonotype occurred many times. Compared with germline, one end of the junction differs, possibly owing to a read error. V gene TRBV30 combines with J gene TRBJ2-7; no clear D gene. Looked up from germline, CDR1 is GTSNPN and CDR2 is SVGIG (reference sequence). The CDR3 is made up of 14 amino acids. CDR3 DNA: TGTGCCTGGAGTGTACTCGGAAACCTGGGCGAGCAGTGCTTC. Translation gives CAWSVLGNLGEQCF.

The V and J genes are TRBV7-8 and TRBJ1-2; no firm D call. V was clipped by 1 base and J by 3 bases, with 6 bases between them. The V gene's germline CDR1 is SGHVS and CDR2 FQNEAQ. The CDR3 extends over 13 amino acids. The CDR3 coding sequence is TGTGCCAGCAGCTTAGGTACCTACTATGGCTACACCTTC. Amino acid sequence: CASSLGTYYGYTF. Full variable domain (missing parts from reference TRBV7-8 and TRBJ1-2): GAGVSQSPRYKVAKRGQDVALRCDPISGHVSLFWYQQALGQGPEFLTYFQNEAQLDKSGLPSDRFFAERPEGSVSTLKIQRTQQEDSAVYLCASSLGTYYGYTFGSGTRLTVV.

About this clonotype: A single base separates this from a much larger clone, so it may be a read error. V and J are TRBV19 and TRBJ1-1; D gene uncertain. The length of the CDR3 is 16 residues. V was cut by 4 bases and J by 0 bases, with 15 bases left in between. CDR1 and CDR2 from the germline V gene are LNHDA and SQIVND (reference sequence). CDR3 protein: CASSTYPGIMNTEAFF. The CDR3 region has the DNA TGTGCCAGTAGTACCTACCCAGGCATCATGAACACTGAAGCTTTCTTT.

The rearrangement links TRBV4-2 to TRBJ1-5, with no clear D. Germline loops: CDR1 LGHNA, CDR2 YNFKEQ. The CDR3 has 13 residues. V gave up 4 bases and J gave up 4 bases, with 8 bases separating them. The CDR3 sequence: CASSLGLNQPQHF. CDR3 nucleotide sequence: TGTGCCAGCAGCCTAGGGTTAAATCAGCCCCAGCATTTT.

The V and J genes are TRBV10-3 and TRBJ2-7; the D gene is possibly TRBD2 (5 bases). V was cut by 8 bases and J by 1 base, with 9 bases left in between. The CDR3 has 12 residues. The germline V gene encodes CDR1 ENHRY and CDR2 SYGVKD. The CDR3 region is CAIQGGSYEQYF. In DNA form, the CDR3 reads TGTGCCATCCAAGGAGGTTCCTACGAGCAGTACTTC.

This clonotype was seen once. The chain links TRBV15 to TRBJ2-3, with a tentative D call TRBD1 (6 bases). CDR1 is LNHNV and CDR2 is YYDKDF in the germline V gene (reference sequence). V lost 0 bases and J 3 bases, leaving 10 bases between the germline ends. The CDR3 has 15 amino acids. The CDR3 sequence is CATSRDGQGTDTQYF. The CDR3, as DNA: TGTGCCACCAGCAGAGATGGGCAGGGGACAGATACGCAGTATTTT.

This clonotype was recorded once. The CDR3 loop is CSLSNRGRGETQYF. The CDR3 nucleotides are TGCAGTCTCTCTAACAGGGGCAGGGGGGAGACCCAGTACTTC. V gene TRBV20-1 combines with J gene TRBJ2-5; 7 bases agree with TRBD1. V lost 8 bases and J lost 5; bases outside the gene matches: 14. The CDR3 sequence is 14 residues long. The germline gives CDR1 DFQATT, CDR2 SNEGSKA (reference sequence).

The chain combines TRBV9 with TRBJ2-1; D is unresolved. The CDR3 runs to 16 residues. Germline V gene sequence: CDR1 SGDLS, CDR2 YYNGEE. Trimming pared 4 bases from V and 6 bases from J, leaving 20 bases between. In nucleotides, the CDR3 is TGTGCCAGCAGCCTCGGGCAGTCGAGATTGGGCAATGAGCAGTTCTTC. Its translation is CASSLGQSRLGNEQFF. The entire variable domain, with the rest obtained from reference TRBV9 and TRBJ2-1, is as follows: DSGVTQTPKHLITATGQRVTLRCSPRSGDLSVYWYQQSLDQGLQFLIQYYNGEERAKGNILERFSAQQFPDLHSELNLSSLELGDSALYFCASSLGQSRLGNEQFFGPGTRLTVL.